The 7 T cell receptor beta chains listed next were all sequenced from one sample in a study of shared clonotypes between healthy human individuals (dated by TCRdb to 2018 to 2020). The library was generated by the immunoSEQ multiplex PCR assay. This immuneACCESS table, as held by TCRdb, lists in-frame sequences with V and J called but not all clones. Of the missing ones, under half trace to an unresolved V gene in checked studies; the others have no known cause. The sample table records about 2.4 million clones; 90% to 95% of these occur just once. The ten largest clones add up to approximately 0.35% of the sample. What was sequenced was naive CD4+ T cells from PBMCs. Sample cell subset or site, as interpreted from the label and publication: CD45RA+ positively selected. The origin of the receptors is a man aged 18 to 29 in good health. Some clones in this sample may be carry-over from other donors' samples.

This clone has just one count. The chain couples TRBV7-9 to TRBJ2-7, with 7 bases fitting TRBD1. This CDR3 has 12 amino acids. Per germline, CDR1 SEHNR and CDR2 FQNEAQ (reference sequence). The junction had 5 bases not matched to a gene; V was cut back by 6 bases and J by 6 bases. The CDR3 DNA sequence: TGTGCCAGCAGACCGGGACAGTTCGAGCAGTACTTC. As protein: CASRPGQFEQYF.

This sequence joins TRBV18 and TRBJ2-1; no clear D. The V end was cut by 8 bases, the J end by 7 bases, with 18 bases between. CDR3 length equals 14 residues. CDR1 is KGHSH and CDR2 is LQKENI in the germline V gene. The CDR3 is CASVGRLGQNEQFF. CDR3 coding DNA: TGTGCCAGCGTAGGTCGGTTAGGTCAAAATGAGCAGTTCTTC.

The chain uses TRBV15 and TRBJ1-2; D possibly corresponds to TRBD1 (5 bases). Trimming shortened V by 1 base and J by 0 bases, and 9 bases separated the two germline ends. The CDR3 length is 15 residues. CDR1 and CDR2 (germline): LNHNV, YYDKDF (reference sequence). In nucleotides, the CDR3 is TGTGCCACCAGCAGAGCGGGGGAAGCTAACTATGGCTACACCTTC. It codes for CATSRAGEANYGYTF.

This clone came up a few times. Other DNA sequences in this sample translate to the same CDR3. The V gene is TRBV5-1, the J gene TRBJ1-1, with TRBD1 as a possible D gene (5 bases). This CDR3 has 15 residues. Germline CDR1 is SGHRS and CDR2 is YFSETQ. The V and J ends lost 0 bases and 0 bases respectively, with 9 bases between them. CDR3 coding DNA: TGCGCCAGCAGCTTGGCGGGGCAGGTGAACACTGAAGCTTTCTTT. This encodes CASSLAGQVNTEAFF.

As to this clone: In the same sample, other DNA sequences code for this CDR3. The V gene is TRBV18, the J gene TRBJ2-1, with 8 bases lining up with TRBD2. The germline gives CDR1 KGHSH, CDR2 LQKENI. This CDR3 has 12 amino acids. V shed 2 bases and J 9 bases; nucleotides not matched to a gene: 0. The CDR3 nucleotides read TGTGCCAGCTCACCAACTAGCGGTGAGCAGTTCTTC. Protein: CASSPTSGEQFF.

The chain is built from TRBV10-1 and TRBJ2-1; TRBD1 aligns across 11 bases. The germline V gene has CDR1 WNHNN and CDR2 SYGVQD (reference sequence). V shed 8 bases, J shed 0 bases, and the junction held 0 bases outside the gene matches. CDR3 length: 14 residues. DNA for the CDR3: TGCGCCAGCGGGACAGGGGGCTCCTACAATGAGCAGTTCTTC. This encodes CASGTGGSYNEQFF.

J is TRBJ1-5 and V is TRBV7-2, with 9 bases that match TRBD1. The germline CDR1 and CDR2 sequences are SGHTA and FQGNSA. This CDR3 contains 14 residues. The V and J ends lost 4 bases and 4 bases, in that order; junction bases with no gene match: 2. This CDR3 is CASSSGTGNQPQHF. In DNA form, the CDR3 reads TGTGCCAGCAGCTCCGGGACAGGGAATCAGCCCCAGCATTTT.